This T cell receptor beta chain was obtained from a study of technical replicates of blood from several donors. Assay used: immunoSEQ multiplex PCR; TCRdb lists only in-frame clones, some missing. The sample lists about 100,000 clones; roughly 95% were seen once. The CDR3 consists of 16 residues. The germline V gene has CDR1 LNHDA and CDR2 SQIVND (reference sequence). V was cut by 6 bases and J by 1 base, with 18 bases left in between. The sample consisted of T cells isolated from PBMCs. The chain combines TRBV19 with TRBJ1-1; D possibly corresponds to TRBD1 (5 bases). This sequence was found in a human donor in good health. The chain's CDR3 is CASRPILGAGNTEAFF. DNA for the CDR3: TGTGCCAGTAGGCCTATTCTTGGGGCTGGGAACACTGAAGCTTTCTTT.